This T cell receptor (beta chain) originates from a study of shared clonotypes between healthy human individuals. Germline V gene sequence: CDR1 MNHNY, CDR2 SVGAGI (reference sequence). This CDR3 is 12 amino acids long. V shed 11 bases and J shed 4 bases, with 12 bases lying between them. Some clones are missing from TCRdb's copy, which holds only in-frame ones; the method was immunoSEQ multiplex PCR. Of more than 1,200,000 clones in the sample, 98% were seen once. Material: naive CD4+ T cells sorted from blood. Regarding subset: CD45RA+ positively selected. The receptor's source is a man aged 30 to 45 in good health. The chain couples TRBV6-6 to TRBJ1-5; D unclear. In DNA, the CDR3 is TGTGCCTCGGGAGGCCTGAATCAGCCCCAGCATTTT. Translated: CASGGLNQPQHF.